This T cell receptor beta chain was captured by sequencing in a study of molecular identifiers for immune sequencing clone quantification. The study, taken as a whole, reports: Over 98% of CMV-specific effector molecules, but under 1% of naive ones, were in clones above 20 copies. Identical TCR molecules sharing a barcode could underestimate highly expanded clone sizes.

Using a CD8+CD4-CCR7+CD45RA+ phenotype, naive CD8 T cells were sorted. Making the bulk TCR libraries relied on previously described methods and listed TCR primers. TCRdb re-called the PCR reads through MiXCR, storing one row per CDR3 protein. The repertoire has around 480,000 distinct CDR3 sequences, 20% to 25% of them found once; the top ten carry 0.7% to 1%. V gave up 10 bases and J gave up 2 bases; unmatched junction bases: 12. The germline V gene has CDR1 LNHDA and CDR2 SQIVND (reference sequence). The CDR3 is made up of 15 amino acids. In its sample, this clonotype was seen many times. Its antigen is unknown.

What was sequenced was naive CD8+ T cells from blood, with Jurkat cell RNA spiked in. Sample subset: FACS-sorted CD8+CD4-CCR7+CD45RA+ naive T cells. The J gene is TRBJ2-3, the V gene TRBV19; TRBD1 matches 7 bases. This receptor was taken from a human donor in good health. Some libraries in this study had Jurkat cell RNA spiked in. In DNA form, the CDR3 reads TGTGCCACGAGGGGTTGGGACAGTGACACAGATACGCAGTATTTT. Translated, it gives CATRGWDSDTDTQYF.